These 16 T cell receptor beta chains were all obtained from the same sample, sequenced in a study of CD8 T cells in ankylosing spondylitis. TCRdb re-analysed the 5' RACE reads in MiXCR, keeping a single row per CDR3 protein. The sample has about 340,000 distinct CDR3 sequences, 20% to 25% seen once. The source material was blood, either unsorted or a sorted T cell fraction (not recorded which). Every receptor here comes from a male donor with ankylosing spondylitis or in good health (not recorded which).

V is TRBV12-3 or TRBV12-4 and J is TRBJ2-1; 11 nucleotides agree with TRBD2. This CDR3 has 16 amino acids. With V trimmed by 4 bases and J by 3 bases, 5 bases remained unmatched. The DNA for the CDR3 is TGTGCCAGCAGTTCTCTGGGACTAGCGGACTACAATGAGCAGTTCTTC. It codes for CASSSLGLADYNEQFF.

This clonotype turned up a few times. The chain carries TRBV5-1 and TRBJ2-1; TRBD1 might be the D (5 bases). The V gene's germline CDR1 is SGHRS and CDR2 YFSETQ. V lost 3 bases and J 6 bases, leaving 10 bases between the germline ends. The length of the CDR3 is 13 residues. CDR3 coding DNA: TGCGCCAGCAGCTCGGACATTGGCAATGAGCAGTTCTTC. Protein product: CASSSDIGNEQFF.

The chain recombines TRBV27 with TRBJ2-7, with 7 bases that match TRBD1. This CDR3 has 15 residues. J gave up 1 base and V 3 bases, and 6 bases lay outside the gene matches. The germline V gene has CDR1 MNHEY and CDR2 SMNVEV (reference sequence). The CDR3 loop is CASSFQGDPSYEQYF. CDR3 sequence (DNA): TGTGCCAGCAGTTTTCAGGGGGACCCTTCCTACGAGCAGTACTTC.

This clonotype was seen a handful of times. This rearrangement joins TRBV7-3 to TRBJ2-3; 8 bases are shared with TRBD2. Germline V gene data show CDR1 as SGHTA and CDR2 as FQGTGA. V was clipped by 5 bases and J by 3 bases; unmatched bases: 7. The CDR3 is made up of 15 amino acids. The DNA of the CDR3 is TGTGCCAGCAGCCCATCGGGAGGGGAAACAGATACGCAGTATTTT. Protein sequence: CASSPSGGETDTQYF.

This CDR3 reads CASGPGDRRDEQFF. In DNA, the CDR3 is TGTGCCAGCGGCCCTGGGGACCGACGGGACGAGCAGTTCTTC. V is TRBV5-5 and J is TRBJ2-1, with D tentatively TRBD1 or TRBD2 (5 bases each). This CDR3 comprises 14 residues. Germline loops: CDR1 SGHKS, CDR2 YYEKEE (reference sequence). V was cut by 7 bases and J by 10 bases, with 21 bases left in between.

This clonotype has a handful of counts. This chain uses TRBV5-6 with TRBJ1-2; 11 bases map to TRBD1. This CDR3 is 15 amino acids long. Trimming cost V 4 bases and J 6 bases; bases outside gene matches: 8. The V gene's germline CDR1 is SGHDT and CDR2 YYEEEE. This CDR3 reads CASSGRTGGIDGYTF. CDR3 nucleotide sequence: TGTGCCAGCAGCGGCCGGACAGGGGGCATCGATGGCTACACCTTC.

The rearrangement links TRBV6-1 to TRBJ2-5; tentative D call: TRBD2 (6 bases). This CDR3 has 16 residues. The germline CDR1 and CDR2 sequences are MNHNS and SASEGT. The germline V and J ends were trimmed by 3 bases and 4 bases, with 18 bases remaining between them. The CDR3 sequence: CASSETRTGLRETQYF. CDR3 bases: TGTGCCAGCAGTGAGACAAGAACGGGACTCCGAGAGACCCAGTACTTC.

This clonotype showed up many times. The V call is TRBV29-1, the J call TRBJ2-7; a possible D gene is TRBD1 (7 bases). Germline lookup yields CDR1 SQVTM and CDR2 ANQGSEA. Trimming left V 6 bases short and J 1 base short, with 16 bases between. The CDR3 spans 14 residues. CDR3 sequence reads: CSVTGTGKSYEQYF. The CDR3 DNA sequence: TGCAGCGTGACAGGGACTGGAAAGTCCTACGAGCAGTACTTC.

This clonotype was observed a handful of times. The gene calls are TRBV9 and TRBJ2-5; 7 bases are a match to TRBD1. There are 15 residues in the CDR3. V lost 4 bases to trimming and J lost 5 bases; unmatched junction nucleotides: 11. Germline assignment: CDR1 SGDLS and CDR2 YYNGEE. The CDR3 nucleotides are TGTGCCAGCAGCACCCTACAGGGGTTAGGGGAGACCCAGTACTTC. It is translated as CASSTLQGLGETQYF.

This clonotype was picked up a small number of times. The chain's CDR3 is CSVERHSLGNEQFF. DNA of the CDR3: TGCAGCGTAGAAAGACATTCCCTGGGCAATGAGCAGTTCTTC. The J gene is TRBJ2-1, the V gene TRBV29-1; D gene uncertain. Germline V gives CDR1 SQVTM, CDR2 ANQGSEA. The CDR3 runs to 14 residues. The V gene lost 6 bases and the J gene lost 6 bases, with 18 bases spanning the gap.

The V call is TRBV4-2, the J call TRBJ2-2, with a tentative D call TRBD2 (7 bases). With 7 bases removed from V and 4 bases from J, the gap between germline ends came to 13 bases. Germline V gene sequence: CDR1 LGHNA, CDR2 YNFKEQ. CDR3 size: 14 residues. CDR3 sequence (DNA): TGTGCCAGCATGTGGGGGGGCGGCACCGGGGAGCTGTTTTTT. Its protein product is CASMWGGGTGELFF.

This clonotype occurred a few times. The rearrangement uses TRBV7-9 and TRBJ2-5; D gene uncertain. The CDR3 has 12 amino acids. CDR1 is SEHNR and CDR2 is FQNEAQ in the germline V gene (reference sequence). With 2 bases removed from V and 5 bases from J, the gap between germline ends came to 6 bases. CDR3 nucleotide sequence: TGTGCCAGCAGCTTATCCCTGGAGACCCAGTACTTC. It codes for CASSLSLETQYF.

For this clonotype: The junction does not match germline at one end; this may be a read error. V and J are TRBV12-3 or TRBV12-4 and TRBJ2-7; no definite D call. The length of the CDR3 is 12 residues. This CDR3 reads CANSFATYEQYF. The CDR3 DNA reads TGTGCCAACAGTTTCGCCACCTACGAGCAGTACTTC.

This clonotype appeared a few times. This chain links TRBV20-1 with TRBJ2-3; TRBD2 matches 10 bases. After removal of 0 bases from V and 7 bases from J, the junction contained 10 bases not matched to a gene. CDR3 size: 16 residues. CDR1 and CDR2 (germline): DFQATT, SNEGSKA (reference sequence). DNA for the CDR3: TGCAGTGCTAGAGAGTGGGGTAGCGGGGGGCCATATACGCAGTATTTT. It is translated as CSAREWGSGGPYTQYF.

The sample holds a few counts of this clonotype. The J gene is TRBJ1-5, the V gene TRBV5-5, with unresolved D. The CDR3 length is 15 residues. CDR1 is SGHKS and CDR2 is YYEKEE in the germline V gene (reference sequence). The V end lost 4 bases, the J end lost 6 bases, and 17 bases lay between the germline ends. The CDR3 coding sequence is TGTGCCAGCAGCCCGCTGCCTGGACGGGGTCAGCCCCAGCATTTT. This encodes CASSPLPGRGQPQHF. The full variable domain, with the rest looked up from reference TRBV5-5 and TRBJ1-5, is DAGVTQSPTHLIKTRGQQVTLRCSPISGHKSVSWYQQVLGQGPQFIFQYYEKEERGRGNFPDRFSARQFPNYSSELNVNALLLGDSALYLCASSPLPGRGQPQHFGDGTRLSIL.

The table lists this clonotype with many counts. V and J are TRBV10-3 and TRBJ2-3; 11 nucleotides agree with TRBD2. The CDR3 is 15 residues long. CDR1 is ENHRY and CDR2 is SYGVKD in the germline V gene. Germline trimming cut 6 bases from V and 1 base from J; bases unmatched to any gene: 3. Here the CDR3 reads CAISPLAGGTDTQYF. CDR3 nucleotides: TGTGCCATCAGCCCACTAGCGGGGGGCACAGATACGCAGTATTTT.